Following are 8 T cell receptor beta chains from one sample sequenced in a study of Ad26.COV2.S vaccination and SARS-CoV-2 variants. The treatment denotes: around 19 received Ad26.COV2.S at low or high dose, single or two shots; several received placebo; per-sample allocation not given. Sampling happened 63 days after the first vaccine or placebo injection. Repertoires were generated with immunoSEQ multiplex PCR, while TCRdb's copy carries only in-frame clones and drops some. The sample holds about 410,000 clones, about 85% seen once. Specimen: peripheral blood, collected in a trial of Ad26.COV2.S vaccine versus placebo. Receptors were obtained from a person between 18 and 65 years old who received the Ad26.COV2.S COVID-19 vaccine or a placebo.

This clone showed up just a few times. The chain links TRBV20-1 to TRBJ2-1; D is ambiguous. The CDR3 spans 11 residues. Trimming left V 0 bases short and J 8 bases short, with 5 bases between. Germline V CDR1 and CDR2: DFQATT, SNEGSKA (reference sequence). The CDR3 here is CSARDTDEQFF. The CDR3 DNA is TGCAGTGCTAGAGATACGGATGAGCAGTTCTTC.

This clone appeared many times. The chain recombines TRBV6-6 with TRBJ1-5; D not resolved. This CDR3 has 15 amino acids. Germline lookup yields CDR1 MNHNY and CDR2 SVGAGI (reference sequence). The V gene lost 7 bases and the J gene lost 4 bases, with 17 bases spanning the gap. As DNA, the CDR3 is TGTGCCAGCACCCTCCTGGGGAATGGAAATCAGCCCCAGCATTTT. As protein: CASTLLGNGNQPQHF.

This rearrangement joins TRBV28 to TRBJ2-7, with D possibly matching TRBD1 (6 bases). Per germline, CDR1 MDHEN and CDR2 SYDVKM. This CDR3 spans 13 amino acids. V gave up 6 bases and J gave up 6 bases, with 15 bases separating them. The CDR3 loop reads CASRSTGSPEQYF. The CDR3 DNA follows: TGTGCCAGCAGGTCCACAGGGTCTCCCGAGCAGTACTTC.

In DNA form, the CDR3 reads TGTGCCAGCAGTTACCTGGACACAGATACGCAGTATTTT. It translates to CASSYLDTDTQYF. The V gene is TRBV6-6, the J gene TRBJ2-3; no clear D gene. The CDR3 is 13 amino acids. V was shortened by 2 bases and J by 2 bases, with 5 bases between the two germline ends. Germline CDR1 is MNHNY and CDR2 is SVGAGI (reference sequence).

The V and J genes are TRBV30 and TRBJ1-2; tentatively, D is TRBD1 (6 bases). V was clipped by 4 bases and J by 4 bases, with 16 bases between them. This CDR3 has 14 residues. Germline CDR1 reads GTSNPN; CDR2 reads SVGIG (reference sequence). This CDR3 reads CAWTRDWGAYGYTF. CDR3 coding DNA: TGTGCCTGGACCCGAGATTGGGGGGCCTATGGCTACACCTTC. The complete variable domain, with remaining parts taken from reference TRBV30 and TRBJ1-2, reads SQTIHQWPATLVQPVGSPLSLECTVEGTSNPNLYWYRQAAGRGLQLLFYSVGIGQISSEVPQNLSASRPQDRQFILSSKKLLLSDSGFYLCAWTRDWGAYGYTFGSGTRLTVV.

This clone was recorded a few times. The J gene is TRBJ2-2, the V gene TRBV30; no clear D gene. The CDR3 is 11 residues long. The germline V gene encodes CDR1 GTSNPN and CDR2 SVGIG (reference sequence). The V end lost 8 bases, the J end lost 7 bases, and 11 bases lay between the germline ends. The CDR3, as DNA: TGTGCCCGTGGGGAAGGCGGGGAGCTGTTTTTT. Translated, it gives CARGEGGELFF. Together with reference TRBV30 and TRBJ2-2, the CDR3 gives the full variable domain: SQTIHQWPATLVQPVGSPLSLECTVEGTSNPNLYWYRQAAGRGLQLLFYSVGIGQISSEVPQNLSASRPQDRQFILSSKKLLLSDSGFYLCARGEGGELFFGEGSRLTVL.

The genes are TRBV19 and TRBJ1-1; TRBD1 matches at 8 bases. This CDR3 comprises 15 residues. V lost 3 bases to trimming and J lost 5 bases; unmatched junction nucleotides: 8. Per germline, CDR1 LNHDA and CDR2 SQIVND (reference sequence). CDR3 DNA sequence: TGTGCCAGTAGTATCTCCCGACAGGGGCGGACTGAAGCTTTCTTT. Translation: CASSISRQGRTEAFF.

V usage is TRBV7-8 and J usage is TRBJ1-2, with TRBD1 identical over 10 bases. Germline CDR1 is SGHVS and CDR2 is FQNEAQ. The junction had 6 bases not matched to a gene; V was cut back by 5 bases and J by 3 bases. CDR3 size: 15 residues. The chain's CDR3 is CASSRGTGEDYGYTF. The CDR3 DNA is TGTGCCAGCAGCCGAGGGACAGGGGAGGACTATGGCTACACCTTC.